This entry concerns a single T cell receptor (beta chain). Its antigen is unknown. Generated by immunoSEQ multiplex PCR, the TCRdb table keeps only in-frame clones and is missing some. Among 70,000 to 80,000 clones listed, about 93% were seen once. This specimen belongs to a study of cytomegalovirus exposure and HLA in healthy donors. CDR3 length equals 19 residues. The V gene's germline CDR1 is SGHVS and CDR2 FNYEAQ. Trimming at V came to 5 bases and at J to 0 bases, leaving 13 bases not matched to a gene. Study-wide points: Reports described diagnosis of cytomegalovirus status by the classifier as highly specific and sensitive.

Specimen: PBMCs. This TCR came from a woman between 18 and 30 years old in good health and CMV-seronegative. The chain joins TRBV7-6 to TRBJ1-5, with 10 bases identical to TRBD1. As DNA, the CDR3 is TGTGCCAGCAGCCTCAATCCCGGGACAGGGGATTATAGCAATCAGCCCCAGCATTTT. Its protein is CASSLNPGTGDYSNQPQHF.